One and the same sample provided the 2 T cell receptor beta chains below, sequenced in a study of cytomegalovirus exposure and HLA in healthy donors. Amplification used 60 Vbeta primers and 13 Jbeta primers. Profiling relied on immunoSEQ multiplex PCR, and the TCRdb table lists in-frame clones only, not all of them. The sample records about 200,000 clones, around four fifths being singletons. Sequenced sample: PBMCs. The source is a man aged 50-59 years in good health and CMV-seronegative.

V gene TRBV28 combines with J gene TRBJ1-5; possible D gene TRBD1, 5 bases. V shed 3 bases and J shed 4 bases, with 16 bases lying between them. The germline CDR1 and CDR2 sequences are MDHEN and SYDVKM. The CDR3 covers 16 residues. CDR3 coding DNA: TGTGCCAGCAGTTTGCCCCAGCAGGGAGGGAATCAGCCCCAGCATTTT. This translates into CASSLPQQGGNQPQHF.

This chain uses TRBV9 with TRBJ1-5, with D perhaps TRBD1 (5 bases). V lost 3 bases and J 1 base, leaving 14 bases between the germline ends. CDR1 and CDR2 from the germline V gene are SGDLS and YYNGEE. This CDR3 contains 16 residues. This chain's CDR3 is CASSADGGASNQPQHF. DNA for the CDR3: TGTGCCAGCAGCGCGGACGGTGGGGCGAGCAATCAGCCCCAGCATTTT.